These 17 T cell receptor beta chains were all obtained from the same sample, sequenced in a study of blood T cell repertoires in COVID-19. TCRdb keeps only in-frame clones here, not all; method: immunoSEQ multiplex PCR. The sample yields about 110,000 clones, 82% seen once. The material sequenced was peripheral blood. These TCRs come from a woman between 55 and 75 years old with acute or convalescent COVID-19.

V is TRBV11-3 and J is TRBJ2-7; 10 positions match TRBD1. CDR1 is SGHNT and CDR2 is YENEEA in the germline V gene. The CDR3 runs 15 residues. Trimming cost V 5 bases and J 2 bases; bases outside gene matches: 6. Here the CDR3 reads CASSLGQGEAYEQYF. The CDR3 DNA is TGTGCCAGCAGCCTAGGACAGGGGGAAGCCTACGAGCAGTACTTC.

This clone was seen many times. The chain recombines TRBV15 with TRBJ2-7; 8 bases align to TRBD1. This CDR3 comprises 17 residues. Germline V gives CDR1 LNHNV, CDR2 YYDKDF (reference sequence). V lost 1 base, J lost 3 bases, and 11 bases stayed unmatched. CDR3 in amino acids: CATSRGQPGQGNYEQYF. CDR3 in DNA: TGTGCCACCAGCAGAGGACAACCTGGACAGGGCAACTACGAGCAGTACTTC. Based on the CDR3 plus reference TRBV15 and TRBJ2-7, the full variable domain is DAMVIQNPRYQVTQFGKPVTLSCSQTLNHNVMYWYQQKSSQAPKLLFHYYDKDFNNEADTPDNFQSRRPNTSFCFLDIRSPGLGDTAMYLCATSRGQPGQGNYEQYFGPGTRLTVT.

This clone has only one observation. The chain links TRBV9 to TRBJ2-3; 7 bases align to TRBD2. Per germline, CDR1 SGDLS and CDR2 YYNGEE. The CDR3 totals 14 residues. With 2 bases clipped from V and 6 bases from J, the junction kept 6 bases outside the gene matches. The CDR3 DNA reads as TGTGCCAGCAGCGTGGGCTGGGAGGGGGATACGCAGTATTTT. Encoded protein: CASSVGWEGDTQYF.

In this sample, this clone turned up many times. The chain is built from TRBV3-1 (or the pseudogene TRBV3-2) and TRBJ2-7; D perhaps matches TRBD2 (5 bases). The CDR3 consists of 14 residues. Germline V lookup: CDR1 LGHDT, CDR2 YNNKEL (reference sequence). V was pared by 5 bases and J by 7 bases, with 18 bases between. In nucleotides, the CDR3 is TGTGCCAGCAGCTTGGGCCCCGCCTCGGGAGAGCAGTACTTC. Its translation is CASSLGPASGEQYF.

Concerning this clone itself: One junction end disagrees with the germline gene, perhaps due to a read error. The rearrangement joins TRBV28 to TRBJ1-5; a possible D gene is TRBD1 (5 bases). Germline V gives CDR1 MDHEN, CDR2 SYDVKM. This CDR3 has 12 residues. CDR3 sequence: CASSSSRDFVYF. In DNA form, the CDR3 reads TGTGCCAGCAGTTCCTCCCGGGACTTCGTATATTTT.

The J gene is TRBJ1-2, the V gene TRBV30; D unclear. The CDR3 is made up of 13 amino acids. Trimming stripped 0 bases from V and 5 bases from J, with 10 bases between. The germline V gene has CDR1 GTSNPN and CDR2 SVGIG (reference sequence). The CDR3: CAWSVRAGYGYTF. The DNA for the CDR3 is TGTGCCTGGAGTGTGAGGGCGGGGTATGGCTACACCTTC.

The rearrangement links TRBV6-2 or TRBV6-3 to TRBJ1-5, with 9 bases aligning to TRBD1. The CDR3 is made up of 15 amino acids. After removal of 5 bases from V and 4 bases from J, the junction contained 6 bases not matched to a gene. CDR1 and CDR2 (germline): MNHEY, SVGEGT. As DNA, the CDR3 is TGTGCCAGCAGTAACCACAGGGGGCTGAATCAGCCCCAGCATTTT. The encoded protein is CASSNHRGLNQPQHF.

The chain uses TRBV29-1 and TRBJ1-2, with 7 nucleotides matching TRBD1. Trimming removed 4 bases from V and 7 bases from J; junction bases left unmatched: 12. CDR3 length equals 14 residues. Looked up from germline, CDR1 is SQVTM and CDR2 is ANQGSEA. The DNA for the CDR3 is TGCAGCGTTGTACCGGACAGGTACGGGGGTGGCTACACCTTC. It is translated as CSVVPDRYGGGYTF.

This chain connects TRBV9 to TRBJ1-4; D call uncertain. V gave up 3 bases and J gave up 4 bases, with 16 bases separating them. This CDR3 has 16 residues. Germline lookup yields CDR1 SGDLS and CDR2 YYNGEE. This chain's CDR3 is CASSAERVGYNEKLFF. DNA for the CDR3: TGTGCCAGCAGCGCCGAAAGAGTCGGTTATAATGAAAAACTGTTTTTT.

The rearrangement links TRBV19 to TRBJ1-2, with TRBD1 matching 12 bases. CDR3 length: 17 residues. V lost 4 bases and J lost 2; bases outside the gene matches: 8. CDR1 is LNHDA, CDR2 SQIVND, per germline (reference sequence). The CDR3 loop is CASSTGTGGLTNYGYTF. The CDR3 nucleotides read TGTGCCAGTAGTACCGGGACAGGGGGCCTCACCAACTATGGCTACACCTTC.

The chain joins TRBV6-5 to TRBJ2-2, with D possibly TRBD1 on 6 matching bases. Trimming cost V 6 bases and J 0 bases, with 11 bases left between them. This CDR3 region has 15 residues. CDR1 and CDR2 from the germline V gene are MNHEY and SVGAGI. For the CDR3, the DNA is TGTGCCAGCAGGCAGGGGTTTACGAACACCGGGGAGCTGTTTTTT. This encodes CASRQGFTNTGELFF.

The chain has TRBV27 and TRBJ2-5, with D unresolved. The CDR3 extends over 13 amino acids. Looked up from germline, CDR1 is MNHEY and CDR2 is SMNVEV (reference sequence). V was trimmed by 0 bases and J by 4 bases, leaving 6 bases between them. CDR3 sequence reads: CASSLSWRETQYF. CDR3 in DNA: TGTGCCAGCAGTTTATCCTGGAGAGAGACCCAGTACTTC.

The J gene is TRBJ2-5, the V gene TRBV5-6; 7 positions match TRBD2. CDR1 is SGHDT, CDR2 YYEEEE, per germline. V dropped 4 bases and J dropped 5; count of bases not matched to a gene: 5. The CDR3 runs to 13 residues. CDR3 DNA sequence: TGTGCCAGCAGCGGGGGAGGGCTCGAGACCCAGTACTTC. Protein sequence: CASSGGGLETQYF.

In DNA, the CDR3 is TGCGCCAGCAGCTTGGCCCCGGACTCCGATCAGCCCCAGCATTTT. This translates into CASSLAPDSDQPQHF. The chain combines TRBV5-1 with TRBJ1-5; no clear D. The V gene's germline CDR1 is SGHRS and CDR2 YFSETQ. Trimming removed 0 bases from V and 5 bases from J, with 12 bases in between. CDR3 length equals 15 residues.

V usage is TRBV5-1 and J usage is TRBJ2-7; D gene unclear. V was shortened by 3 bases and J by 4 bases, with 5 bases between the two germline ends. CDR1 is SGHRS and CDR2 is YFSETQ in the germline V gene. This CDR3 is built from 11 residues. The DNA of the CDR3 is TGCGCCAGCAGCTCAGATTACGAGCAGTACTTC. Protein: CASSSDYEQYF.

This clone was seen a single time. The V and J genes are TRBV7-3 and TRBJ1-1, with D maybe TRBD1 (6 bases). The V end lost 3 bases, the J end lost 0 bases, and 11 bases lay between the germline ends. The CDR3 runs to 15 residues. Germline CDR1 SGHTA, CDR2 FQGTGA. This CDR3 is CASSLVGHLNTEAFF. CDR3 bases: TGTGCCAGCAGCTTGGTGGGACACCTGAACACTGAAGCTTTCTTT.

The chain links TRBV7-6 to TRBJ2-1, with TRBD1 as a possible D gene (6 bases). Germline CDR1 and CDR2: SGHVS and FNYEAQ. With 5 bases removed from V and 0 bases from J, the gap between germline ends came to 11 bases. The length of the CDR3 is 15 residues. This CDR3 reads CASSPKGVSYNEQFF. The CDR3 nucleotides are TGTGCCAGCAGCCCGAAGGGGGTCTCCTACAATGAGCAGTTCTTC. The full variable domain, its missing parts supplied by reference TRBV7-6 and TRBJ2-1, is GAGVSQSPRYKVTKRGQDVALRCDPISGHVSLYWYRQALGQGPEFLTYFNYEAQQDKSGLPNDRFSAERPEGSISTLTIQRTEQRDSAMYRCASSPKGVSYNEQFFGPGTRLTVL.